This TCR beta chain was observed in a study of beta chain features in type 1 diabetes. About this clone: Antigen specificity is unknown.

The V gene's germline CDR1 is SGHTA and CDR2 FQGNSA. The CDR3 is made up of 12 amino acids. Trimming left V 6 bases short and J 1 base short, with 6 bases between. Purities in excess of 95% were seen in all sorted populations. Expressed TCRB transcripts got sequenced, as all isolated RNA was reverse transcribed. Here immunoSEQ multiplex PCR was the method, and the copy in TCRdb shows in-frame clones only, minus some. This table holds around 260,000 clones, approximately 20% found once. Whole-study results and caveats: Because the template was cDNA, high-expressing cells might be over-represented. Compared with healthy donors, patients appeared to share more similar naive, central memory and regulatory TCRB repertoires. Shortening that was moderate but significant affected the TCRB CDR3s of Type 1 diabetes patients in all four CD4+ subsets.

Sequencing was performed on naive CD4+ T cells from blood. The receptor was isolated from a woman in her forties with type 1 diabetes. The chain employs TRBV7-2 and TRBJ1-1, with D uncertain. CDR3 sequence reads: CASSFRNTEAFF. The CDR3 bases are TGTGCCAGCAGTTTCAGGAACACTGAAGCTTTCTTT.